The present T cell receptor beta chain was sequenced within a study of cytomegalovirus exposure and HLA in healthy donors. Study details: Earlier, some 180 million T cells were analyzed, and approximately 110 million unique TCR beta sequences were found among them. Genotyping showed 81% of over 350 donors falling in the Caucasian-associated ancestry cluster.

The germline CDR1 and CDR2 sequences are SGHVS and FQNEAQ. This CDR3 contains 13 residues. The V and J ends lost 5 bases and 6 bases respectively, with 13 bases between them. This clone was detected only a few times. Its antigen is unidentified. Overall study results and limits: One variant, a missense change in DCLRE1C, was linked in a later analysis to TCR beta V- and J-gene trimming.

Primers included in the PCR were 60 Vbeta and 13 Jbeta primers. Sequencing used immunoSEQ multiplex PCR; TCRdb keeps in-frame clones, though not all of them. The repertoire holds some 190,000 clones, with 8.5% to 10% as singletons. The J gene is TRBJ1-2, the V gene TRBV7-8, with D maybe TRBD1 (5 bases). The sequencing sample was made of PBMCs. The TCR sequence derives from a woman aged 25 to 39 in good health and CMV-seropositive. The CDR3 region is CASSQAGFDGYTF. CDR3 in DNA: TGTGCCAGCAGCCAAGCAGGGTTCGATGGCTACACCTTC.